The sequence of this TCR beta chain was determined in a study of CD8 T cells in ankylosing spondylitis. Findings and caveats of the study: Earlier studies detected some motif variants in reactive arthritis synovial fluid and blood. In ankylosing spondylitis patients, matched synovial fluid reportedly showed significant enrichment of disease-linked clones. Characteristic of ankylosing spondylitis blood, it appeared, was a TCR beta motif comprising eight highly homologous variants.

CDR3 size: 12 residues. The germline V gene has CDR1 SGHVS and CDR2 FQNEAQ. V gave up 2 bases and J gave up 5 bases, with 5 bases separating them. Concerning this clonotype itself: Its matching antigen is unknown. A much larger clone differs from this one at a single base, so this may be a read error.

Scientists made TCR beta libraries using quantitative 5'-RACE with molecular barcodes. In TCRdb, the 5' RACE reads were re-called with MiXCR into one record per CDR3 protein. This sample has about 250,000 distinct CDR3 sequences, with 18% found just once. The specimen was blood, either unsorted or a sorted T cell fraction (not recorded which). The genes are TRBV7-8 and TRBJ2-3; D remains ambiguous. This clonotype was obtained from a male donor with ankylosing spondylitis or in good health (not recorded which). The CDR3 is CASSLSVDTQYF. The CDR3 nucleotides read TGTGCCAGCAGCTTATCGGTAGATACGCAGTATTTT.